This T cell receptor (beta chain) was observed in a study of cytomegalovirus exposure and HLA in healthy donors. Germline loops: CDR1 MGHRA, CDR2 YSYEKL. Deletions cut 0 bases from V and 2 bases from J, with 5 bases between. This CDR3 region has 13 residues. The PCR employed 60 Vbeta primers together with 13 Jbeta primers. The table came from immunoSEQ multiplex PCR; TCRdb's copy has only in-frame clones and leaves some out. The sample gives approximately 150,000 clones, over 70% of which show up once; around a tenth is in the top ten. This TCR derives from a man younger than 35 in good health and CMV-seropositive. Sequenced: PBMCs. This chain uses TRBV4-1 with TRBJ2-7; D remains ambiguous. CDR3 amino acids: CASSQDLTYEQYF. Here the CDR3 DNA reads TGCGCCAGCAGCCAAGACTTAACCTACGAGCAGTACTTC.